This is a list of T cell receptor beta chains from one sample in a study. One entry per CDR3 protein, called by TCRdb with MiXCR from the 5' RACE reads. Of approximately 5,000 distinct CDR3 sequences listed, roughly 31% are singletons. Sequenced input: memory CD4+ T cells sorted from a lymph node. The origin of the receptors is a female donor with breast cancer. Each CDR3 is given with its conserved first and last residue. Fields, in order: CDR3 length, V gene, clone size, J gene, D gene, CDR3 protein, CDR3 DNA. D genes are given only for firm matches. Expanded clones are given a class, and other clones once, few, many or no size at all.

13	TRBV10-2	many	TRBJ1-1	TRBD1	CASSSGDRTEAFF	TGCGCCAGCAGTTCTGGGGACAGGACTGAAGCTTTCTTT
17	TRBV15	medium-sized	TRBJ2-1	TRBD1	CATSRDRGQGRNNEQFF	TGTGCCACCAGCAGAGATCGGGGACAGGGCCGGAATAATGAGCAGTTCTTC
14	TRBV6-5	-	TRBJ2-5	-	CASSPPGSGETQYF	TGTGCCAGCAGTCCGCCGGGATCCGGGGAGACCCAGTACTTC
16	TRBV7-2	few	TRBJ1-2	-	CASSPQGGEGSYGYTF	TGTGCCAGCAGCCCTCAGGGTGGGGAGGGAAGCTATGGCTACACCTTC
14	TRBV12-3/TRBV12-4	-	TRBJ1-1	-	CASRVKYLNTEAFF	TGTGCCAGCAGAGTGAAGTACTTGAACACTGAAGCTTTCTTT
16	TRBV14	-	TRBJ1-1	-	CASSQAYWTMSTEAFF	TGTGCCAGCAGCCAAGCTTACTGGACGATGAGCACTGAAGCTTTCTTT
16	TRBV20-1	many	TRBJ1-1	-	CSARDPGSGSNTEAFF	TGCAGTGCTAGAGATCCAGGATCAGGGTCGAACACTGAAGCTTTCTTT
16	TRBV5-6	-	TRBJ2-3	-	CASSPPWGRGTDTQCF	-
12	TRBV30	-	TRBJ2-7	-	CAWRPTSYEQYF	TGTGCCTGGAGGCCGACTTCCTACGAGCAGTACTTC
15	TRBV20-1	many	TRBJ1-1	TRBD1	CSASTGQEMNTEAFF	TGCAGTGCTAGTACCGGACAGGAGATGAACACTGAAGCTTTCTTT
11	TRBV4-2	-	TRBJ1-1	-	CASRGNTEAFF	TGTGCCAGTCGCGGGAACACTGAAGCTTTCTTT
16	TRBV27	many	TRBJ2-7	-	CASSLSTPPSIYEQYF	TGTGCCAGCAGTTTATCCACTCCCCCCTCTATATACGAGCAGTACTTC
15	TRBV11-2	-	TRBJ2-7	TRBD2	CSSSLAGLGTYKQYF	TGTTCCAGCAGCTTAGCGGGACTAGGGACCTACAAGCAGTACTTC
16	TRBV3-1	medium-sized	TRBJ1-1	-	CASSQNRLGADTEAFF	TGTGCCAGCAGCCAAAACAGACTCGGAGCGGACACTGAAGCTTTCTTT
14	TRBV12-3/TRBV12-4	many	TRBJ1-1	-	CASSFGAMNTEAFF	TGTGCCAGCAGTTTCGGGGCCATGAACACTGAAGCTTTCTTT
13	TRBV20-1	-	TRBJ2-2	-	CSAGFMGTGELFF	TGTAGTGCTGGTTTCATGGGGACCGGGGAGCTGTTTTTT
15	TRBV20-1	medium-sized	TRBJ1-6	-	CSAPVASSYNSPLHF	TGCAGTGCCCCGGTAGCGAGCTCCTATAATTCACCCCTCCACTTT
10	TRBV7-2	-	TRBJ2-5	TRBD2	CASSLGGLNF	TGTGCCAGCAGCTTAGGGGGACTAAATTTC
13	TRBV24-1	-	TRBJ2-3	-	CATSDFRVDTQYF	TGTGCCACCAGTGATTTTCGGGTAGATACGCAGTATTTT
18	TRBV4-1	medium-sized	TRBJ2-3	TRBD2	CASSRGLAGGSSTDTQYF	TGCGCCAGCAGCCGAGGACTAGCGGGAGGGTCAAGCACAGATACGCAGTATTTT
16	TRBV6-1	-	TRBJ2-7	TRBD2	CASSGPSGRAPYEQYF	TGTGCCAGCAGTGGCCCGAGCGGGAGGGCACCCTACGAGCAGTACTTC